This TCR beta chain came from a study of cytomegalovirus exposure and HLA in healthy donors. A note on this clone: Its antigen is currently unknown.

Looked up from germline, CDR1 is LNHDA and CDR2 is SQIVND (reference sequence). V was shortened by 5 bases and J by 1 base, with 11 bases between the two germline ends. The CDR3 extends over 14 amino acids. The study ran its PCR with 60 Vbeta and 13 Jbeta primers. Authors' processing steps: Later analysis identified tens of millions of unique TCR beta chains, some 10 million shared. Sequenced by immunoSEQ multiplex PCR; TCRdb stores in-frame clones only, minus some. V, J and clone size are those of that table, while D and trimming were read from the DNA. The table includes some 130,000 clones, more than 80% detected once. Findings and caveats of the study: Immune exposure information comprised only CMV serostatus. The authors later linked a missense DCLRE1C variant to TCR beta V- and J-gene trimming. Cytomegalovirus association was assigned to about 180 TCR beta chains.

The chain is built from TRBV19 and TRBJ1-1; D is possibly TRBD1 (5 bases). Sequenced input: PBMCs. This sequence originates from a woman in her 30s in good health and CMV-seropositive. The CDR3 DNA reads TGTGCCAGTAGTCTTGGGGGGGGGAACACTGAAGCTTTCTTT. Translating it yields CASSLGGGNTEAFF.